This entry lists 7 T cell receptor beta chains sequenced from one sample in a study of T cells in Graves' hyperthyroidism and ophthalmopathy (dated by TCRdb to the late 2010s). Libraries were constructed by multiplex PCR. TCRdb names Illumina HiSeq 2000 as the instrument used. The TCR beta CDR3 regions were amplified from RNA transcripts. For the first round of RT-PCR on the TCR CDR3, the HTBI primer set was used together with the Qiagen OneStep RT-PCR kit. TCRdb reprocessed the public reads (quality trimming at Q25 with fastp, clone calling with MiXCR) and kept in-frame beta chains. For every CDR3 protein sequence, its rows merge into one entry that carries the most common genes and DNA. This sample holds 560,000 or so distinct CDR3 sequences; 15% to 20% were observed only once. Of the sample, around 50% is held by the ten largest clones. The sample comprised blood. These receptors all stem from a man aged 35 to 55 with Graves' ophthalmopathy.

The V and J genes are TRBV30 and TRBJ2-7; tentative D call: TRBD2 (6 bases). CDR3 length: 15 amino acids. Germline loops: CDR1 GTSNPN, CDR2 SVGIG (reference sequence). V was shortened by 1 base and J by 0 bases, with 13 bases between the two germline ends. This chain's CDR3 is CAWSAREFSSYEQYF. As DNA, the CDR3 is TGTGCCTGGAGTGCCCGGGAGTTCAGCTCCTACGAGCAGTACTTC.

This CDR3 reads CASRTGERNEQFF. DNA for the CDR3: TGTGCCTCCCGAACCGGGGAAAGGAATGAGCAGTTCTTC. The rearrangement links TRBV2 to TRBJ2-1, with a tentative D call TRBD2 (5 bases). In germline, CDR1 is SNHLY, CDR2 FYNNEI. V lost 11 bases, J lost 7 bases, and 18 bases lay in between. This CDR3 region has 13 residues.

The chain employs TRBV28 and TRBJ2-2; D unresolved. This CDR3 is built from 12 residues. Germline V lookup: CDR1 MDHEN, CDR2 SYDVKM. With 5 bases removed from V and 7 bases from J, the gap between germline ends came to 8 bases. CDR3 residues: CASSAPDGELFF. CDR3 nucleotide sequence: TGTGCCAGCAGTGCTCCTGACGGGGAGCTGTTTTTT.

This clonotype was observed a few times. The gene calls are TRBV19 and TRBJ1-6, with 8 bases identical to TRBD1. The CDR3 contains 15 residues. The V segment lost 5 bases and the J segment 5 bases; nucleotides outside the gene matches: 5. Germline values: CDR1 LNHDA, CDR2 SQIVND (reference sequence). This CDR3 reads CASSPTGVHNSPLHF. DNA for the CDR3: TGTGCCAGTAGTCCGACAGGGGTTCATAATTCACCCCTCCACTTT.

This clonotype appeared a few times. The V gene is TRBV10-3, the J gene TRBJ2-2; unclear D gene. The CDR3 totals 12 residues. Germline V gives CDR1 ENHRY, CDR2 SYGVKD. Trimming stripped 6 bases from V and 3 bases from J, with 5 bases between. This CDR3 is CAIRTYTGELFF. The CDR3 DNA follows: TGTGCCATCAGGACATACACCGGGGAGCTGTTTTTT.

This clonotype was found many times. The chain links TRBV28 to TRBJ2-7; 7 nucleotides agree with TRBD1. The J segment lost 4 bases and the V segment lost 4 bases, leaving 7 bases of the junction unmatched. This CDR3 comprises 14 residues. CDR1 and CDR2 from the germline V gene are MDHEN and SYDVKM. CDR3 in amino acids: CASSSGQSVYEQYF. The CDR3, as DNA: TGTGCCAGCAGTTCGGGACAGTCCGTATACGAGCAGTACTTC.

This chain joins TRBV28 and TRBJ1-1, with D maybe TRBD1 (6 bases). Germline assignment: CDR1 MDHEN and CDR2 SYDVKM. Trimming took 5 bases from V and 4 from J, leaving 23 bases between them. The CDR3 contains 17 residues. CDR3 in amino acids: CASSTAGWGAEGTEAFF. The CDR3 DNA follows: TGTGCCAGCAGTACAGCGGGGTGGGGGGCAGAGGGCACTGAAGCTTTCTTT.